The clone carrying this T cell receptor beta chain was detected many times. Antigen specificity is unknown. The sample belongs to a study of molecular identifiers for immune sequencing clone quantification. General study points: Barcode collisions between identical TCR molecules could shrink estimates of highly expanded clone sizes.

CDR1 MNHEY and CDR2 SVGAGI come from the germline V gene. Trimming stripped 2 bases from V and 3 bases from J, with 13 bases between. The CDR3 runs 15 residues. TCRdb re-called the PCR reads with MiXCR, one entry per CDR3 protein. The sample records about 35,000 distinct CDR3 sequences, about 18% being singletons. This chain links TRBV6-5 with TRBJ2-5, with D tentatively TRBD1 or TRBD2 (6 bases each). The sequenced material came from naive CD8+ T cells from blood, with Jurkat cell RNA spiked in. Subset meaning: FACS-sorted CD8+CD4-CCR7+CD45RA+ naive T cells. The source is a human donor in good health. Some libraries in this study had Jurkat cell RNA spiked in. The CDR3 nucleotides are TGTGCCAGCAGTTACGGGGGGCGCAGGGAAGAGACCCAGTACTTC. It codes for CASSYGGRREETQYF.